This T cell receptor (beta chain) appears in the sequencing data of a study of blood T cell repertoires in COVID-19. Methods used by the authors: It was from reference gene primer amplification that nucleated cell counts were estimated. Clones were sequenced by immunoSEQ multiplex PCR, and TCRdb holds only the in-frame ones, with some missing. The DNA gave D and trimming, while V, J and clone size come from that table. The sample includes approximately 110,000 clones, 75% to 90% of them seen just once. This TCR came from a woman between 45 and 60 years old with acute or convalescent COVID-19. Input material: peripheral blood.

CDR3 nucleotides: TGTGCCAGCAGCCCACGACACGGCCTTCTGAACACTGAAGCTTTCTTT. Its translation: CASSPRHGLLNTEAFF. This chain connects TRBV9 to TRBJ1-1; D call uncertain. Germline lookup yields CDR1 SGDLS and CDR2 YYNGEE. This CDR3 comprises 16 residues. Trimming cost V 4 bases and J 0 bases, with 16 bases left between them.